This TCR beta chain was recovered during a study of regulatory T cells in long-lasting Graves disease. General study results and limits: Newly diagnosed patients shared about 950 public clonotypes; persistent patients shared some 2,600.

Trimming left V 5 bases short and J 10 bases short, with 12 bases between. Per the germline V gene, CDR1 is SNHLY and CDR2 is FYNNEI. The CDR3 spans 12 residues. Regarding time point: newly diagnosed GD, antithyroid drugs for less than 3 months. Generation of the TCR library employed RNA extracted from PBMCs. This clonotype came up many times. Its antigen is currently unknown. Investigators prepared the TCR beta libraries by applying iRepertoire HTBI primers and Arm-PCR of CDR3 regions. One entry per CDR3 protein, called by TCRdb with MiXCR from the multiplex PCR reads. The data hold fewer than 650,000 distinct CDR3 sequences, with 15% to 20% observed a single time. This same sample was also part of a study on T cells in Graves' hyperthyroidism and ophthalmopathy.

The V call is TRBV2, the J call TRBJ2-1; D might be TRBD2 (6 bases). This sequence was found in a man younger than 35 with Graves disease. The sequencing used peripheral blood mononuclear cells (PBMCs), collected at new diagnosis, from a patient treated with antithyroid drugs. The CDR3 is CASSSLAEEQFF. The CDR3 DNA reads TGTGCCAGCAGTTCTTTAGCGGAGGAGCAGTTCTTC.